The T cell receptor (beta chain) described here comes from a study of cytomegalovirus exposure and HLA in healthy donors. Study background: HLA-typed donors were the source of approximately 80 million unique TCRs, which an early data release held. Study results and limitations: Among the most significant clusters, several appeared linked to common viral pathogens in a later analysis. Earlier analysis found most TCR beta V segments productive about 87% or about 30% of the time.

About this clone: Antigen unknown.

Germline CDR1 is SQVTM and CDR2 is ANQGSEA. This CDR3 comprises 14 residues. Trimming took 2 bases from V and 2 from J, leaving 10 bases between them. Primers included in the PCR were 60 Vbeta and 13 Jbeta primers. The data were produced by immunoSEQ multiplex PCR, yet TCRdb's version contains in-frame clones alone and is incomplete. The sample lists about 150,000 clones, 81% occurring once. The chain is built from TRBV29-1 and TRBJ2-1; weak D call: TRBD2 (5 bases). The origin of this receptor is a man aged 50-60 years in good health and CMV-seropositive. Sequences were obtained from PBMCs. This CDR3 is CSVESGIPYNEQFF. The DNA for the CDR3 is TGCAGCGTTGAATCCGGGATCCCCTACAATGAGCAGTTCTTC.